These T cell receptor beta chains were read from a single sample in a study of cytomegalovirus exposure and HLA in healthy donors. Generated by immunoSEQ multiplex PCR, the TCRdb table keeps only in-frame clones and is missing some. Among roughly 100,000 clones listed, roughly three quarters were seen once. The sequencing sample was made of PBMCs. The receptor set was obtained from a female donor in good health and CMV-seronegative. The CDR3 runs from the conserved cysteine through the conserved F or W. A D gene is named only where the DNA matches it firmly. Only part of the rows carry a size: once, few, many, or a class if the clone is expanded.

j_call clone_size v_call d_call cdr3_nt cdr3_aa
TRBJ2-1 - TRBV28 TRBD2 TGTGCCAGCAGTTTATTCGGACTAGCGGGAGATACCTCCTACAATGAGCAGTTCTTC CASSLFGLAGDTSYNEQFF
TRBJ1-5 - TRBV20-1 - TGCAGTGCTGTGTTGAAGGCGGAGATTTTT CSAVLKAEIF
TRBJ2-3 - TRBV7-3 - TGTGCCAGCAGCTTACGAGGGAGCACAGATACGCAGTATTTT CASSLRGSTDTQYF
TRBJ2-7 - TRBV5-1 - TGCGCCAGCGGAGGAGGGGTCTACGAGCAGTACTTC CASGGGVYEQYF
TRBJ1-1 - TRBV4-3 TRBD1 TGCGCCAGCAGCCAGGACTCAGGGGGATGGACTGAAGCTTTCTTT CASSQDSGGWTEAFF
TRBJ2-7 - TRBV28 - TGTGCCAGCAGTTTAAGCACTGAGCGGAACTCCTACGAGCAGTACTTC CASSLSTERNSYEQYF
TRBJ1-1 - TRBV11-1 TRBD1 TGTGCCAGCGGCCGTACAGGGGCGGCCAACACTGAAGCTTTCTTT CASGRTGAANTEAFF
TRBJ1-4 - TRBV30 - TGTGCCTGGACCGACCGGACAGTTCAGGAAAAACTGTTTTTT CAWTDRTVQEKLFF
TRBJ2-7 - TRBV10-3 - TGTGCCATCAGTGAGGGGCAGGGTGCCCACGAGCAGTACTTC CAISEGQGAHEQYF
TRBJ1-1 - TRBV9 TRBD1 TGTGCCAGCAGCCCACAATCCGGGACAGGGATCACTGAAGCTTTCTTT CASSPQSGTGITEAFF
TRBJ1-1 few TRBV6-5 - TGTGCCAGCAGACTAGAACTACAGGGGAACACTGAAGCTTTCTTT CASRLELQGNTEAFF
TRBJ2-1 - TRBV27 - TGTGCCAGCAGATACCGAAGCGGCGCCGGCTCCTACAATGAGCAGTTCTTC CASRYRSGAGSYNEQFF
TRBJ2-5 - TRBV28 TRBD1 TGTGCCAGCAGTTTGGTAGCAGGGGGTTCGGAGACCCAGTACTTC CASSLVAGGSETQYF
TRBJ1-6 - TRBV25-1 - TGTGCCAGCACCAGGGCCCAGAACTCCTATAATTCACCCCTCCACTTT CASTRAQNSYNSPLHF
TRBJ2-7 - TRBV19 TRBD2 TGTGCCAGTAGCGAGACTAGCGGGAGAGCGTACGAGCAGTACTTC CASSETSGRAYEQYF
TRBJ1-2 - TRBV28 - TGTGCCAGCACCGTTAGCTTACCGGGTTCCGCTTACTACACCTTC CASTVSLPGSAYYTF
TRBJ2-4 few TRBV7-2 TRBD2 TGTGCCAGCAGCTTAGTAAGCGGGAGAGGGTCCAAAAACATTCAGTACTTC CASSLVSGRGSKNIQYF
TRBJ2-1 - TRBV7-9 TRBD2 TGTGCCAGCAGCCAGACTAGCGGGGGTCACAATGAGCAGTTCTTC CASSQTSGGHNEQFF
TRBJ2-7 - TRBV4-2 TRBD2 TGTGCCAGCAGCCAAGATAGGGCTAGCGGGACGTCCGTAAAAACCTACGAGCAGTACTTC CASSQDRASGTSVKTYEQYF
TRBJ2-3 - TRBV19 TRBD2 TGTGCCAGTAGTGGGACTAGCGGGGGGTTTGATACGCAGTATTTT CASSGTSGGFDTQYF
TRBJ1-1 - TRBV28 TRBD1 TGTGCCAGCAGTCCTCGGGACAGGGAGGTTTACACTGAAGCTTTCTTT CASSPRDREVYTEAFF
TRBJ2-5 - TRBV2 TRBD1 TGTGCCAGCGTAAGACAGGGCCCAGAGACCCAGTACTTC CASVRQGPETQYF
TRBJ1-2 - TRBV10-3 TRBD1 TGTGCCATCAGTGAGGACAGGGGGCGCGGCTACACCTTC CAISEDRGRGYTF
TRBJ1-2 - TRBV5-8 - TGTGCCAGCAGCTTAAATAGACGGAGCTATGGCTACACCTTC CASSLNRRSYGYTF
TRBJ1-1 few TRBV2 - TGTGCCAGCAGTGATGCTGGGGGCGTCACTGAAGCTTTCTTT CASSDAGGVTEAFF
TRBJ2-2 once TRBV11-3 TRBD2 TGTGCCAGCAGCGCTCGGGCGGGAGGGAACACCGGGGAGCTGTTTTTT CASSARAGGNTGELFF
TRBJ1-5 - TRBV19 TRBD1 TGTGCCAGTAGTAGTACAGGGGGGTGGCAGCCCCAGCATTTT CASSSTGGWQPQHF
TRBJ2-7 - TRBV6-1 TRBD2 TGTGCCAGCAGTGAAAGTAGGCCTAGCGGGACCTACGAGCAGTACTTC CASSESRPSGTYEQYF
TRBJ1-2 - TRBV5-1 - TGCGCCAGCAGCTTGAGCGGGGCGGGGGGCTACACCTTC CASSLSGAGGYTF
TRBJ2-5 few TRBV2 TRBD2 TGTGCCAGCAGCCGACTAGCGGGGCAAGAGACCCAGTACTTC CASSRLAGQETQYF
TRBJ2-7 - TRBV6-5 - TGTGCCAGCAAAAGGAGGGGGCAGTACGAGCAGTACTTC CASKRRGQYEQYF
TRBJ1-3 - TRBV18 TRBD1 TGTGCCAGCTCACCAAAAGGACAGGCCCTGGACACCATATATTTT CASSPKGQALDTIYF
TRBJ2-7 - TRBV28 TRBD1 TGTGCCAGCAGTTTTATTGGGACAGGGGTGGACGAGCAGTACTTC CASSFIGTGVDEQYF
TRBJ1-2 - TRBV6-1 TRBD1 TGTGCCAGCAGCCCTGGGACAGGTGCTAACTATGGCTACACCTTC CASSPGTGANYGYTF
TRBJ2-7 - TRBV29-1 TRBD2 TGCAGCGCCAGGGAGGGGGAGCAGTACTTC CSAREGEQYF
TRBJ1-1 - TRBV27 TRBD1 TGTGCCAGCAGTTTAGGACAGGGAGAAACTGAAGCTTTCTTT CASSLGQGETEAFF
TRBJ2-6 few TRBV28 TRBD1 TGTGCCAGCAGAAAAGACAGGGGGAACTCTGGGGCCAACGTCCTGACTTTC CASRKDRGNSGANVLTF
TRBJ1-2 - TRBV6-5 TRBD1 TGTGCCAGCAGCACACGACAGGGGCACTATGGCTACACCTTC CASSTRQGHYGYTF
TRBJ1-1 - TRBV9 - TGTGCCAGCAGCGTAGTATCCGGCACTGAAGCTTTCTTT CASSVVSGTEAFF
TRBJ2-7 - TRBV29-1 - TGCAGCGTTGAAGACTTTGAGCAGTACTTC CSVEDFEQYF
TRBJ2-2 - TRBV18 - TGTGCCAGCTCACCACTGTCGTTGGGGCCCGGGGAGCTGTTTTTT CASSPLSLGPGELFF
TRBJ2-7 few TRBV9 - TGTGCCAGCAGCCCCCTCGATAGGGGTTACGAGCAGTACTTC CASSPLDRGYEQYF
TRBJ2-7 - TRBV7-9 TRBD2 TGTGCCAGCAGCTTAGGCGGGAGAGTCAGGAAGCAGTACTTC CASSLGGRVRKQYF
TRBJ2-7 - TRBV6-1 TRBD1 TGTGCCAGCAGTAAGGGACAGGGTAACGACGAGCAGTACTTC CASSKGQGNDEQYF
TRBJ2-5 - TRBV28 TRBD1 TGTGCCAGCAGTTTATACTCAGGGGGCAGGGAGACCCAGTACTTC CASSLYSGGRETQYF
TRBJ2-7 once TRBV9 TRBD2 TGTGCCAGCAGCGTTAGCGGGAGACCCCACGAGCAGTACTTC CASSVSGRPHEQYF
TRBJ1-2 - TRBV7-9 TRBD1 TGTGCCAGCAGCCCTCAGGGGGCGTATGGCTACACCTTC CASSPQGAYGYTF
TRBJ2-1 - TRBV27 - TGTGCCAGCAGTTTGAGGGTGGGGTCCTACAATGAGCAGTTCTTC CASSLRVGSYNEQFF
TRBJ2-4 few TRBV10-2 - TGCGCCAGCAGTGAGACAGGGATAAACATTCAGTACTTC CASSETGINIQYF
TRBJ2-6 - TRBV2 - TGTGCCAGCCTTATGAGGCCTGGGGCCAACGTCCTGACTTTC CASLMRPGANVLTF
TRBJ1-5 few TRBV7-9 - TGTGCCAGCAGCTTAGGGACAAGGAATCAGCCCCAGCATTTT CASSLGTRNQPQHF
TRBJ2-1 - TRBV6-4 - TGTGCCAGCAACATCCCTACAGGCGGCCCCTCCTACAATGAGCAGTTCTTC CASNIPTGGPSYNEQFF